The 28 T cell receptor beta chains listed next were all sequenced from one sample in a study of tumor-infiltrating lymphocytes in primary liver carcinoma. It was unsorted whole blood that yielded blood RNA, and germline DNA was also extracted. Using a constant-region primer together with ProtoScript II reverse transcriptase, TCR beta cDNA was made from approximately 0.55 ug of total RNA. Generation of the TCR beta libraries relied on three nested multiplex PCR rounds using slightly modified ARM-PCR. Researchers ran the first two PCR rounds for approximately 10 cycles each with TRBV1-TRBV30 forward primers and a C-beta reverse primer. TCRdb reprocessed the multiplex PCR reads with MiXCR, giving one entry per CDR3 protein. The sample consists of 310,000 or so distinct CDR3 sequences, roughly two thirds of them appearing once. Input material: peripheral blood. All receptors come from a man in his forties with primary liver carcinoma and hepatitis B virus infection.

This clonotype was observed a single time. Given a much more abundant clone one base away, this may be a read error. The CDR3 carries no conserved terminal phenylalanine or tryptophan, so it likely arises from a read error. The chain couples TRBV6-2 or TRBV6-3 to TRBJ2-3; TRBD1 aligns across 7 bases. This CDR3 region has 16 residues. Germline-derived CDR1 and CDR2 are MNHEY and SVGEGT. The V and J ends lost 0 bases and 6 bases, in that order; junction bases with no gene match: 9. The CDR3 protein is CASSYSRSPTGDTQYY. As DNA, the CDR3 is TGTGCCAGCAGTTACTCGAGGTCGCCGACAGGGGATACGCAGTATTAT.

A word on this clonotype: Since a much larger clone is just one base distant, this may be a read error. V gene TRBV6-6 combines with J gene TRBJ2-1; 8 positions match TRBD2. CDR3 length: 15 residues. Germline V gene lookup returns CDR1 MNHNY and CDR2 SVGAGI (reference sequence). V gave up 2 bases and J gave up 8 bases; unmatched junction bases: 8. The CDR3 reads CASSYIATSVYEQFF. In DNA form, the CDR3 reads TGTGCCAGCAGTTACATTGCGACTAGCGTTTATGAGCAGTTCTTC.

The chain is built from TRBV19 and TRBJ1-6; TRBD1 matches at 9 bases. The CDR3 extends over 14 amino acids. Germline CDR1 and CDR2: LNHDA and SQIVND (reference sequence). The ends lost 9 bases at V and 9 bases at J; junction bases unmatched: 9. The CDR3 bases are TGTGCCAGGAACTTCCGGGACAGGGCTTCACCCCTCCACTTT. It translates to CARNFRDRASPLHF.

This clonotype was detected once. The DNA of the CDR3 is TGCAGCTTTGGCATGGCAGGCCCGGGTGAGCAGTTCTTC. Its protein is CSFGMAGPGEQFF. The chain employs TRBV29-1 and TRBJ2-1; D is undetermined. CDR1 is SQVTM, CDR2 ANQGSEA, per germline. The CDR3 consists of 13 residues. V was trimmed by 8 bases and J by 9 bases, leaving 20 bases between them.

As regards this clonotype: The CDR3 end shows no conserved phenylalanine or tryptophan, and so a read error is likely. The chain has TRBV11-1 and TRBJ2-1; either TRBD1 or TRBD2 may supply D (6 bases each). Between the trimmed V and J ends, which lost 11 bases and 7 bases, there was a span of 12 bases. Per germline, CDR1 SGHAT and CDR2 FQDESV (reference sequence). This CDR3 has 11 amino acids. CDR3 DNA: TGTGCCGGGGGGCCCCTAAATGAGCAGTTCCTC. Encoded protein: CAGGPLNEQFL.

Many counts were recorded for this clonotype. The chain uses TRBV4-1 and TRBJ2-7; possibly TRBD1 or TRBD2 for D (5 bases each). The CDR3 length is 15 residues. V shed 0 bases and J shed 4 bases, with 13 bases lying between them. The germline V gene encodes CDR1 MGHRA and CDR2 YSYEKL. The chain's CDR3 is CASSQDSGPVYEQYF. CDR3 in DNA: TGCGCCAGCAGCCAAGATTCGGGACCGGTTTACGAGCAGTACTTC.

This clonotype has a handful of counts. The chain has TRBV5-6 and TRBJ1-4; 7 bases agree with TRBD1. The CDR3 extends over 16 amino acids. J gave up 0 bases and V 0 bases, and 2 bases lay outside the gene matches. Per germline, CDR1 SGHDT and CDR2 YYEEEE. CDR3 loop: CASSLVTGATNEKLFF. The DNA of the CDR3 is TGTGCCAGCAGCTTGGTAACAGGGGCAACTAATGAAAAACTGTTTTTT.

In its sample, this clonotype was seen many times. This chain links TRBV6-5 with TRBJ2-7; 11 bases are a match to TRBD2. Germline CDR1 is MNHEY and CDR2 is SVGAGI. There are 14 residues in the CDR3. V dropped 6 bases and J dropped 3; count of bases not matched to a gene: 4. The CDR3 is CASRLAGASYEQYF. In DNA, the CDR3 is TGTGCCAGCAGACTAGCGGGAGCTAGCTACGAGCAGTACTTC.

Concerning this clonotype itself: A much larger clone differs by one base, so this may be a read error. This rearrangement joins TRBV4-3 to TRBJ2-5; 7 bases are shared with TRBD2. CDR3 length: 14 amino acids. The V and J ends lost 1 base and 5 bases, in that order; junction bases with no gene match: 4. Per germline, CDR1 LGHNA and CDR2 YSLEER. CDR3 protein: CASSQGLAWETQYF. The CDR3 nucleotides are TGCGCCAGCAGCCAAGGACTAGCATGGGAGACCCAGTACTTC.

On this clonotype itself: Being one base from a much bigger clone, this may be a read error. The CDR3 DNA reads as TGTGCCAGCAGTGGGTGGTTTTCCTCTGGAAACGCCATATATTTT. It encodes CASSGWFSSGNAIYF. The chain is built from TRBV12-3 or TRBV12-4 and TRBJ1-3; no clear D. This CDR3 is 15 amino acids long.

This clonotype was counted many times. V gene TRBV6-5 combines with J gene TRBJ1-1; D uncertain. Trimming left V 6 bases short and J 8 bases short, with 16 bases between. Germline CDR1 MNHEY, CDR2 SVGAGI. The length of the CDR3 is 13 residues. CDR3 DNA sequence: TGTGCCAGCAGCCCCCTCGGGCCCCACGAAGCTTTCTTT. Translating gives CASSPLGPHEAFF.

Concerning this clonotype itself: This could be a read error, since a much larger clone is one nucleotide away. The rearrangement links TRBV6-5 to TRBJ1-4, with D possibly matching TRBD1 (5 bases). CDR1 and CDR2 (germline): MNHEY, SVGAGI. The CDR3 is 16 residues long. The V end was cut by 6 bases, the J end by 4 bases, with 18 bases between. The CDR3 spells CASSPTGQRVNEKLFF. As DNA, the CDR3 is TGTGCCAGCAGCCCTACAGGCCAACGGGTTAATGAAAAACTGTTTTTT.

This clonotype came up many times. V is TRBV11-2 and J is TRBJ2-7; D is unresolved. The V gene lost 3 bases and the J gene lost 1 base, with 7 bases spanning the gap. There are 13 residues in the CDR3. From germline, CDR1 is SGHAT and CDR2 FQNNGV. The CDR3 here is CASSLVLSYEQYF. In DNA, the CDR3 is TGTGCCAGCAGCTTGGTACTTTCCTACGAGCAGTACTTC.

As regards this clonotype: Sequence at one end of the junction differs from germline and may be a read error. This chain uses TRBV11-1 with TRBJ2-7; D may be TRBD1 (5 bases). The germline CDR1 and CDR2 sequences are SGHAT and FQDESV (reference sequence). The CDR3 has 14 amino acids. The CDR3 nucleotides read TGTGCCAGCACCTTAGAGGCAGGGCCGAGCAAGCAGTACTTC. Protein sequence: CASTLEAGPSKQYF.

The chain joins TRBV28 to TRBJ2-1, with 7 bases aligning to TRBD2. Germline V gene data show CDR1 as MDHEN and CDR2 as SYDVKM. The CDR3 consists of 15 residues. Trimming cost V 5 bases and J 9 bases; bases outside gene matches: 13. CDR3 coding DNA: TGTGCCAGCAGTCGGCTGGGACTAACGTCGGTTGAGCAGTTCTTC. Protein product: CASSRLGLTSVEQFF.

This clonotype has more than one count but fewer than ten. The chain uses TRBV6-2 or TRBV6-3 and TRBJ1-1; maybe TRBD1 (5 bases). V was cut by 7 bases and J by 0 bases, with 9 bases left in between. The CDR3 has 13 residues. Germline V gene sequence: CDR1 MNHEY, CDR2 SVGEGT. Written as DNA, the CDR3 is TGTGCCAGCAAGGGACCGATGAACACTGAAGCTTTCTTT. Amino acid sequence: CASKGPMNTEAFF.

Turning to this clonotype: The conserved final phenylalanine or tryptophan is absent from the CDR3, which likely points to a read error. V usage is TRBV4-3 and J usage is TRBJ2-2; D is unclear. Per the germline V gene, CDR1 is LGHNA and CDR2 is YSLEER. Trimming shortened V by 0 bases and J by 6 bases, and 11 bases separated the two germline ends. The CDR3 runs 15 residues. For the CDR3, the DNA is TGCGCCAGCAGCCAAGATTCAGGCCGGGCCGGGGAGCTGTTTTAT. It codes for CASSQDSGRAGELFY.

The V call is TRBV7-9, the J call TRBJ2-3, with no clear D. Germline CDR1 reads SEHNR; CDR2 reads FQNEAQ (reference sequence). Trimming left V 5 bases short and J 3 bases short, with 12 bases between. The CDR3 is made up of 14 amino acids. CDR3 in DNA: TGTGCCAGCAGCCCTGCTCTGGAGACAGATACGCAGTATTTT. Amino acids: CASSPALETDTQYF.

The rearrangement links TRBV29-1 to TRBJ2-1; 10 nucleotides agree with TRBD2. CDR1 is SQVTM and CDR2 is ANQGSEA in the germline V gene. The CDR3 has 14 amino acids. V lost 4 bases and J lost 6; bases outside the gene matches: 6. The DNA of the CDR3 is TGCAGCGTTGTGGGACTAGCGACCAGCAATGAGCAGTTCTTC. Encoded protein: CSVVGLATSNEQFF.

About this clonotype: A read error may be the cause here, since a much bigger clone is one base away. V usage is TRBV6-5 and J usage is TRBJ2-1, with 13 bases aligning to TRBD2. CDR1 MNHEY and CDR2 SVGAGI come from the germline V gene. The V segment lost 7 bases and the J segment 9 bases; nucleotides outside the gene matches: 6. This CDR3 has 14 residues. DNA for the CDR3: TGTGCCAGCACTGGGACTAGCGGGAACCGTGAGCAGTTCTTC. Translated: CASTGTSGNREQFF.

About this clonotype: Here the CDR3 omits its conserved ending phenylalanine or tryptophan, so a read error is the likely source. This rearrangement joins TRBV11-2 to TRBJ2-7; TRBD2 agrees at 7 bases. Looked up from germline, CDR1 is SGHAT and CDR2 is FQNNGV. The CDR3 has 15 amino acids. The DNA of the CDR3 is TGTGCTAGCAGCTTGGAGCGGGATTCTGGTCACGAGCAGTACTCC. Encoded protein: CASSLERDSGHEQYS.

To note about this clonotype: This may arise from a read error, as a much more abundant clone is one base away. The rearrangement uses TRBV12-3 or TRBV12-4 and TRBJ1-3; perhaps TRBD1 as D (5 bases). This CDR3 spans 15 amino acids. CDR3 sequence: CGSSPRGLRENTIYF. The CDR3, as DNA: TGTGGCAGCAGTCCCCGGGGCCTCCGGGAAAACACCATATATTTT.

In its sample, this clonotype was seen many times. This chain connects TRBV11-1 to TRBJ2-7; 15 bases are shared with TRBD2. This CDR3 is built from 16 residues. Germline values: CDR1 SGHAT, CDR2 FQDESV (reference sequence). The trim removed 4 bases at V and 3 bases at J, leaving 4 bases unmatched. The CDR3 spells CASSSSGLAGGYEQYF. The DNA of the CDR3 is TGTGCCAGCAGCTCTTCGGGACTAGCGGGAGGCTACGAGCAGTACTTC.

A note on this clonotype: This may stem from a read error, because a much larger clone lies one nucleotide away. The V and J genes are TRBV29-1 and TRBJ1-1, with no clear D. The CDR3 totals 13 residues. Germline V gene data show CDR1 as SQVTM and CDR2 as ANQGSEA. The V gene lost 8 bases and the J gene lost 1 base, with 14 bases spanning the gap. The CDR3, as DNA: TGCAGCATTGTTGTCAGCTGGAACACTGAAGCTTTCTTT. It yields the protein CSIVVSWNTEAFF. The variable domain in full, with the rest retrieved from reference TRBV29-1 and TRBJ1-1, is SAVISQKPSRDICQRGTSLTIQCQVDSQVTMMFWYRQQPGQSLTLIATANQGSEATYESGFVIDKFPISRPNLTFSTLTVSNMSPEDSSIYLCSIVVSWNTEAFFGQGTRLTVV.

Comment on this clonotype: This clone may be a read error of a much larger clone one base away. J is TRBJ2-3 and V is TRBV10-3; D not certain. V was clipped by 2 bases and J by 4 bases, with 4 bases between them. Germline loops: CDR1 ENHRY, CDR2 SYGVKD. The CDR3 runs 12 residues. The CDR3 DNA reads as TGTGCCATCAGTGAGGCCCCAGATACGCAGTATTTT. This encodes CAISEAPDTQYF.

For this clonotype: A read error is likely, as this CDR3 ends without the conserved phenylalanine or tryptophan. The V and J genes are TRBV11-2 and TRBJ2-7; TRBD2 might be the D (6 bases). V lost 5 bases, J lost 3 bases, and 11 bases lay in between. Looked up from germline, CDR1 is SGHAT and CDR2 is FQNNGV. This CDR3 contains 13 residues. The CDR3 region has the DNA TGTGCCAGCAGCCCAGCGGGCGGCTACGAGCAGTACCTC. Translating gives CASSPAGGYEQYL.

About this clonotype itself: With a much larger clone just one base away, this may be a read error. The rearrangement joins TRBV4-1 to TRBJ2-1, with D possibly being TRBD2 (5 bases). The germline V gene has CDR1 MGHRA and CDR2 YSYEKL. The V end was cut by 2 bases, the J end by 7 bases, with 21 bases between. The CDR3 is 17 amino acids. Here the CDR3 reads CASSQLLREITGNEQFF. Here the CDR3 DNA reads TGCGCCAGCAGCCAATTGCTACGGGAAATAACCGGGAATGAGCAGTTCTTC.

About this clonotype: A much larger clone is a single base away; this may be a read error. The CDR3 DNA reads TGTGCCAGCAGCTTAGGGCCGGCGAGTGAAAGCTCCTACGAGCAGTACTTC. This translates into CASSLGPASESSYEQYF. The chain uses TRBV11-1 and TRBJ2-7; the D is unclear. CDR3 length equals 17 residues. Germline V gives CDR1 SGHAT, CDR2 FQDESV (reference sequence). V dropped 1 base and J dropped 0 bases, with 16 bases sitting between them.